The 11 T cell receptor beta chains in this list originate from one sample, sequenced in a study of T-cell reconstitution after alpha-beta-depleted transplantation in children. During its preparation, the TCRbeta library received unique molecular identifiers. One entry per CDR3 protein, called by TCRdb with MiXCR from the PCR reads. The sample has 240,000 or so distinct CDR3 sequences; 8.2% are singletons. The sample in question was PBMCs, mostly from graft donor cells, obtained 180 days after TCRalphabeta/CD19-depleted stem cell transplant. The receptors here all came from a male patient younger than 18 who had a stem cell transplant for acute lymphoblastic leukemia, so the T cells may come from the graft donor.

A word on this clonotype: A single base separates this from a much larger clone, so it may be a read error. Written as DNA, the CDR3 is TGTGCCAGCAGCTCCGACAGGGGAAGGTATGGCGACACCTTC. It is translated as CASSSDRGRYGDTF. The chain is built from TRBV7-9 and TRBJ1-2; 8 nucleotides line up with TRBD1. Germline loops: CDR1 SEHNR, CDR2 FQNEAQ (reference sequence). The CDR3 runs to 14 residues. The variable domain in full, with the rest retrieved from reference TRBV7-9 and TRBJ1-2, is DTGVSQNPRHKITKRGQNVTFRCDPISEHNRLYWYRQTLGQGPEFLTYFQNEAQLEKSRLLSDRFSAERPKGSFSTLEIQRTEQGDSAMYLCASSSDRGRYGDTFGSGTRLTVV.

This clonotype was recorded at least ten times. The genes are TRBV7-9 and TRBJ2-5; D is uncertain. The CDR3 has 14 amino acids. The ends were cut back, 1 base at V and 4 bases at J, with 10 bases in the middle. Germline V gene lookup returns CDR1 SEHNR and CDR2 FQNEAQ (reference sequence). This chain's CDR3 is CASSLGDVAETQYF. For the CDR3, the DNA is TGTGCCAGCAGCTTAGGAGATGTGGCAGAGACCCAGTACTTC.

This clonotype was detected many times. The CDR3 sequence: CSVVTGLNTEAFF. The CDR3 DNA reads TGCAGCGTTGTTACAGGGCTGAACACTGAAGCTTTCTTT. The chain combines TRBV29-1 with TRBJ1-1, with D perhaps TRBD1 (6 bases). The CDR3 consists of 13 residues. Germline lookup yields CDR1 SQVTM and CDR2 ANQGSEA. The V gene lost 4 bases and the J gene lost 0 bases, with 9 bases spanning the gap.

This clonotype was counted between two and nine times. The genes are TRBV12-3 or TRBV12-4 and TRBJ2-6; 7 nucleotides line up with TRBD1. This CDR3 is built from 19 residues. V shed 6 bases and J 0 bases; nucleotides not matched to a gene: 14. This chain's CDR3 is CASSLTSTGKGSGANVLTF. The CDR3 DNA reads TGTGCCAGCAGCCTGACTTCGACAGGGAAAGGCTCTGGGGCCAACGTCCTGACTTTC.

In regard to this clonotype: Just one base apart from a much larger clone, this may be a read error. The CDR3 DNA follows: TGTGCCAGCAGCCCTTTACCGACAGCAATGAACACTGAAGCTTTCTTT. Translated: CASSPLPTAMNTEAFF. The V call is TRBV3-1, the J call TRBJ1-1; the D gene is possibly TRBD1 (5 bases). This CDR3 is built from 16 residues. The V and J ends lost 4 bases and 0 bases respectively, with 15 bases between them. Germline V lookup: CDR1 LGHDT, CDR2 YNNKEL (reference sequence).

About this clonotype itself: Just one base apart from a much larger clone, this may be a read error. The chain joins TRBV5-1 to TRBJ2-3, with TRBD1 as a possible D gene (5 bases). The CDR3 is 15 residues long. Germline loops: CDR1 SGHRS, CDR2 YFSETQ. CDR3: CTSSLAGLRTDTQYF. The CDR3 coding sequence is TGCACCAGCAGCTTGGCAGGGCTGAGGACAGATACGCAGTATTTT.

This clonotype was detected ten times or more. The V call is TRBV7-8, the J call TRBJ2-5; the match to TRBD1 covers 11 bases. CDR1 is SGHVS, CDR2 FQNEAQ, per germline. This CDR3 is 15 amino acids long. Trimming took 3 bases from V and 2 from J; bases not matched to a gene: 2. The chain's CDR3 is CASSLDRGLQETQYF. CDR3 bases: TGTGCCAGCAGCTTGGACAGGGGGCTTCAAGAGACCCAGTACTTC.

This clonotype has a count of ten or more. This sequence joins TRBV20-1 and TRBJ1-2; 7 bases fit TRBD1. Unmatched junction bases numbered 4, after V lost 5 bases and J lost 1 base. CDR1 is DFQATT, CDR2 SNEGSKA, per germline (reference sequence). The CDR3 is 13 residues long. CDR3 in DNA: TGCAGTGCTTGGGACAGCATTAACTATGGCTACACCTTC. Residues: CSAWDSINYGYTF.

This clonotype was counted ten times or more. The rearrangement joins TRBV6-5 to TRBJ2-3, with TRBD2 matching 9 bases. Germline V gene sequence: CDR1 MNHEY, CDR2 SVGAGI. Germline trimming cut 2 bases from V and 0 bases from J; bases unmatched to any gene: 0. CDR3 length: 15 amino acids. CDR3 residues: CASSYLAGSTDTQYF. CDR3 nucleotides: TGTGCCAGCAGTTACCTAGCGGGGAGCACAGATACGCAGTATTTT.

This chain uses TRBV29-1 with TRBJ1-4, with 9 bases aligning to TRBD1. This CDR3 is 17 amino acids long. The germline V gene has CDR1 SQVTM and CDR2 ANQGSEA. J lost 0 bases, V lost 6 bases, and 11 bases had no gene match. The CDR3 reads CSVVPPGQGSTNEKLFF. Here the CDR3 DNA reads TGCAGCGTCGTCCCCCCGGGACAGGGATCAACTAATGAAAAACTGTTTTTT.

The table lists this clonotype with a few counts. The chain couples TRBV7-3 to TRBJ2-1; 10 positions agree with TRBD2. The CDR3 spans 14 residues. CDR1 is SGHTA, CDR2 FQGTGA, per germline. The V and J ends lost 6 bases and 6 bases, in that order; junction bases with no gene match: 5. In DNA form, the CDR3 reads TGTGCCAGCAGAAGCGGGAGGGCCGGCAATGAGCAGTTCTTC. It codes for CASRSGRAGNEQFF.